This TCR beta chain stems from a study of cytomegalovirus exposure and HLA in healthy donors. Whole-study results and caveats: Links to common viral pathogens appeared, in a later analysis, for several of the most significant clusters. When analyzed later, a missense DCLRE1C variant was found to be linked to TCR beta V- and J-gene trimming. Later examination showed HLA-associated TCR beta chains had greater clonal expansion than equally common others.

Of note for this clone: Antigen: not known.

PCR was performed using 60 Vbeta and 13 Jbeta primers. The repertoire was sequenced with immunoSEQ multiplex PCR; TCRdb's copy has only in-frame clones and lacks some. The table records about 93,000 clones, around three fifths of them present only once. The TCR sequence derives from a boy aged 5-17 years in good health and CMV-seropositive. Sequencing was done on a sample of PBMCs.

The CDR3 region has the DNA TGTGCCAGCAGCTTAAGGGCAGGGATTTATGGCTACACCTTC. Translated: CASSLRAGIYGYTF. The chain carries TRBV5-4 and TRBJ1-2; D possibly corresponds to TRBD1 (5 bases). The CDR3 runs 14 residues. Germline values: CDR1 SGHNT, CDR2 YYREEE (reference sequence). V was shortened by 2 bases and J by 5 bases, with 13 bases between the two germline ends.